The rows below give T cell receptor beta chains drawn from one sample of a study of blood T cell repertoires in COVID-19. Here immunoSEQ multiplex PCR was the method, and the copy in TCRdb shows in-frame clones only, minus some. The sample records under 150,000 clones, under 95% being singletons. Sequencing was carried out using peripheral blood. These receptors all stem from a man over 45 with active COVID-19. CDR3s include the opening cysteine and the closing phenylalanine or tryptophan. D genes are given only for firm matches. The listing skips clone size in some rows; elsewhere it reads once, few, many or a size class.

>TRBJ1-1|-|-|TRBV19
TGTGCCAGTAGTAACGGGGATGAAGCTTTCTTT
CASSNGDEAFF
>TRBJ1-5|-|TRBD1|TRBV30
TGTGCCTGGTCCCGACAGGGGCAATTGTATCAGCCCCAGCATTTT
CAWSRQGQLYQPQHF
>TRBJ2-4|-|-|TRBV27
TGTGCCAGCAGTTTAGGAGGAGTGCTAGCCAAAAACATTCAGTACTTC
CASSLGGVLAKNIQYF
>TRBJ1-2|-|TRBD1|TRBV29-1
TGCAGCGTTGAAGAACTGACAGGGAAATATGGCTACACCTTC
CSVEELTGKYGYTF
>TRBJ1-3|-|-|TRBV7-2
TGTGCCAGCAGCGGTGCAGGGCACTCTGGAAACACCATATATTTT
CASSGAGHSGNTIYF
>TRBJ2-7|-|TRBD1|TRBV5-1
TGCGCCAGCAGCTGGGGGACAGGGAGCTCCTACGAGCAGTACTTC
CASSWGTGSSYEQYF
>TRBJ2-1|-|-|TRBV7-2
TGTGCCAGCAGGCGTCTCCTTGAGCAGTTCTTC
CASRRLLEQFF
>TRBJ2-1|-|TRBD1|TRBV5-4
TGTGCCAGCAGCGACGTCAGGGGGATGAACAATGAGCAGTTCTTC
CASSDVRGMNNEQFF
>TRBJ1-2|-|TRBD1|TRBV27
TGTGCCAGCAGTTTATACAGGGGGTCTGGCTACACCTTC
CASSLYRGSGYTF
>TRBJ2-1|-|-|TRBV12-3/TRBV12-4
TGTGCCAGCAGTCTTTACAATGAGCAGTTCTTC
CASSLYNEQFF
>TRBJ2-7|-|TRBD1|TRBV4-2
TGTGCCAGCAGCCAACCGGACAGGGCCTACGAGCAGTACTTC
CASSQPDRAYEQYF
>TRBJ1-1|-|-|TRBV19
TGTGCCAGTAGTTACGGAGAATCGAACACTGAAGCTTTCTTT
CASSYGESNTEAFF
>TRBJ1-1|-|TRBD1|TRBV5-1
TGCGCCAGCAGCTTGGGGACAGGGGGCGGTTTGAACACTGAAGCTTTCTTT
CASSLGTGGGLNTEAFF
>TRBJ1-1|-|-|TRBV18
TGTGCCAGCTCACCGAGACAGTCCATGAACACTGAAGCTTTCTTT
CASSPRQSMNTEAFF
>TRBJ1-3|once|-|TRBV29-1
TGCAGCGTTGAAGATCCCGGGTCCTCTGGAAACACCATATATTTT
CSVEDPGSSGNTIYF
>TRBJ2-5|-|-|TRBV25-1
TGTGCCAGCAGTGAATATTTGGGCAGCCAAGAGACCCAGTACTTC
CASSEYLGSQETQYF
>TRBJ2-5|-|-|TRBV5-4
TGTGCCAGCAGCTTGGACAGGGCAGAGACCCAGTACTTC
CASSLDRAETQYF
>TRBJ2-4|-|-|TRBV3-1/TRBV3-2
TGTGCCAGCAGCAACGGTCTTGCGCTAGCCAAAAACATTCAGTACTTC
CASSNGLALAKNIQYF
>TRBJ2-3|once|-|TRBV6-6
TGTGCCAGCAGCGCCGATGGGCCCCAGGCGCAGTATTTT
CASSADGPQAQYF
>TRBJ2-1|-|-|TRBV11-3
TGTGCCAGCAGCTTATCACAGGTAGGGAATGAGCAGTTCTTC
CASSLSQVGNEQFF
>TRBJ2-3|-|-|TRBV5-8
TGTGCCAGCCCCACCCGACAGGGCACAGATACGCAGTATTTT
CASPTRQGTDTQYF
>TRBJ1-1|-|-|TRBV12-2
TGTGCAAGTCGCTTAAGTGCCCCGACAGTTTCAGCTGAAGCTTTCTTT
CASRLSAPTVSAEAFF
>TRBJ1-4|-|TRBD1|TRBV9
TGTGCCAGCAGCGTAGAAAGGGGGACAGGCCCTAATGAAAAACTGTTTTTT
CASSVERGTGPNEKLFF
>TRBJ2-5|-|-|TRBV5-1
TGCGCCAGCAGCTTGACTCGAGAGACCCAGTACTTC
CASSLTRETQYF
>TRBJ1-1|-|TRBD1|TRBV7-9
TGTGCCAGCAGCGCGGACAGGGTGGGGATGAGGACTGAAGCTTTCTTT
CASSADRVGMRTEAFF
>TRBJ2-7|few|-|TRBV5-1
TGCGCCAGCAGCTTGCAACCCGTAGCGGACTGGACCCTCGAGCAGTACTTC
CASSLQPVADWTLEQYF
>TRBJ1-6|-|TRBD1|TRBV2
TGTGCCAGCAGTGAGGACAGGGGGCGTTCACCCCTCCACTTT
CASSEDRGRSPLHF
>TRBJ2-3|many|-|TRBV24-1
TGTGCCACCAGTGACCCTCTACAGGGCCCGGGCACGCAGTATTTT
CATSDPLQGPGTQYF
>TRBJ1-3|-|-|TRBV19
TGTGCCAGTAGTATCGGTGGGGGCGATGGAAACACCATATATTTT
CASSIGGGDGNTIYF